This T cell receptor (beta chain) was sequenced during a study of blood T cell repertoires in COVID-19. Study-wide background: Some COVID-19 samples were acute and others convalescent; all came from the United States, Italy and Spain.

Assay used: immunoSEQ multiplex PCR; TCRdb lists only in-frame clones, some missing. The sample lists around 500,000 clones; around nine tenths were seen once. V was shortened by 6 bases and J by 0 bases, with 12 bases between the two germline ends. The CDR3 runs to 15 residues. In germline, CDR1 is MGHDK, CDR2 SYGVNS. This receptor was taken from a middle-aged woman who had recovered from COVID-19. The chain is built from TRBV25-1 and TRBJ2-4, with TRBD2 as a possible D gene (5 bases). The source material was PBMCs or T cells enriched from blood (not recorded which). The CDR3: CASSPRGVAKNIQYF. DNA of the CDR3: TGTGCCAGCAGCCCACGGGGAGTAGCCAAAAACATTCAGTACTTC.